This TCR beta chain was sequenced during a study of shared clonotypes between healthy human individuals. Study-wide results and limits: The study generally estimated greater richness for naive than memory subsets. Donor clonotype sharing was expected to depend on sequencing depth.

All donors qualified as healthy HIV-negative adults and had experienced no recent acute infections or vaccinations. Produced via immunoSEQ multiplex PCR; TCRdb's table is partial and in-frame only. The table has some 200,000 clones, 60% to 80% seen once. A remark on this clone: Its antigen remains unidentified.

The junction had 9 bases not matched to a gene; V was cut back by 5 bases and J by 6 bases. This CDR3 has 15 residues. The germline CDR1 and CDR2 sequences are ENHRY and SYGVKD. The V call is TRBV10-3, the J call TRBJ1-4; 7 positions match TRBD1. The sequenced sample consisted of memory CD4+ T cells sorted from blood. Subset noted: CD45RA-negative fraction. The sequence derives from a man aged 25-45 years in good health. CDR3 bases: TGTGCCATCAGTAAAACCAGGGGGGGCGATGAAAAACTGTTTTTT. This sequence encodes CAISKTRGGDEKLFF.